Presented here are 10 T cell receptor beta chains from one specimen sequenced in a study of Graves' ophthalmopathy and Graves' hyperthyroidism (dated by TCRdb to the late 2010s). The run used an Illumina HiSeq 2000. For repertoire sequencing, the TCR beta CDR3 regions were amplified from RNA transcripts. The first round of RT-PCR was done with HTBI primers and the Qiagen OneStep RT-PCR kit, and was followed by a second round of multiplex PCR, then size selection and purification. The raw public reads went through TCRdb reprocessing: fastp at Q25, MiXCR clone calling, in-frame beta chains kept. One record per CDR3 amino acid sequence lists the most common genes and DNA. The sample table contains around 1,200,000 distinct CDR3 sequences; only one count was recorded for about 40% of them. Of the sample, roughly 10% is held by the ten largest clones. Source material: peripheral blood or thyroid tissue (not recorded which). Receptors originate from an adult man with Graves' hyperthyroidism.

The CDR3 DNA reads TGTGCCAGCAGCGGACAGGGGGCCGACAACACCGGGGAGCTGTTTTTT. Translated: CASSGQGADNTGELFF. V is TRBV6-2 or TRBV6-3 and J is TRBJ2-2; 11 bases line up with TRBD1. V lost 6 bases, J lost 2 bases, and 5 bases stayed unmatched. Germline loops: CDR1 MNHEY, CDR2 SVGEGT. CDR3 size: 16 residues.

This clonotype showed up just a few times. No conserved phenylalanine or tryptophan is present at the end of the CDR3, so a read error is the likely explanation. The DNA is omitted, as the CDR3 cannot be located on it reliably, and the CDR3 follows TCRdb's listing. The J gene is TRBJ2-7, the V gene TRBV7-2; the table's D call, TRBD2, was not checked against the DNA. Per the germline V gene, CDR1 is SGHTA and CDR2 is FQGNSA. The CDR3 comprises 9 residues, both ends counted. The CDR3 region is CASSLGLAG.

The sample holds many counts of this clonotype. V and J are TRBV5-6 and TRBJ1-6, with a possible D match to TRBD1 (5 bases). Germline-derived CDR1 and CDR2 are SGHDT and YYEEEE. CDR3 size: 14 residues. Deletions cut 4 bases from V and 8 bases from J, with 13 bases between. The CDR3: CASSAGPGDSPLHF. The CDR3 DNA reads as TGTGCCAGCAGCGCGGGACCGGGAGATTCACCCCTCCACTTT.

Points on this clonotype: An end of the junction does not agree with germline; a read error may underlie this. This sequence joins TRBV10-3 and TRBJ2-5; unclear D gene. CDR1 and CDR2 (germline): ENHRY, SYGVKD. This CDR3 region has 14 residues. The chain's CDR3 is CASSKGGLLGTQYF. The CDR3 region has the DNA TGTGCCAGCAGTAAGGGCGGCCTGCTGGGGACCCAGTACTTC.

This clonotype was detected once. A much larger clone lies one base from this, so it may be a read error. This chain uses TRBV6-5 with TRBJ1-6; D remains unclear. The length of the CDR3 is 13 residues. Germline assignment: CDR1 MNHEY and CDR2 SVGAGI. The CDR3 sequence is CASSYGVNSPPHF. The CDR3 nucleotides are TGTGCCAGCAGTTATGGGGTTAATTCACCCCCCCACTTT.

This clonotype was detected a few times. This chain joins TRBV7-9 and TRBJ2-7; TRBD2 matches 7 bases. The CDR3 extends over 15 amino acids. Germline CDR1 SEHNR, CDR2 FQNEAQ (reference sequence). V lost 5 bases to trimming and J lost 1 base; unmatched junction nucleotides: 8. As DNA, the CDR3 is TGTGCCAGCAGCCTTACTCGGGAGGTGTCCTACGAGCAGTACTTC. Protein: CASSLTREVSYEQYF.

There are many counts of this clonotype. The chain combines TRBV24-1 with TRBJ2-2; TRBD2 matches 13 bases. CDR3 size: 18 residues. V lost 2 bases to trimming and J lost 1 base; unmatched junction nucleotides: 3. CDR1 is KGHDR and CDR2 is SFDVKD in the germline V gene. The CDR3 DNA is TGTGCCACCAGTGATTGGGGACTAGCGGGACTGAACACCGGGGAGCTGTTTTTT. Encoded protein: CATSDWGLAGLNTGELFF.

This clonotype was seen many times. This sequence joins TRBV20-1 and TRBJ1-1, with TRBD1 matching over 8 bases. The CDR3 length is 15 residues. The V gene's germline CDR1 is DFQATT and CDR2 SNEGSKA (reference sequence). The V gene end was trimmed by 5 bases and the J gene end by 8 bases; junction bases not matched to a gene: 16. CDR3 sequence: CSAPVAGGATEEAFF. DNA for the CDR3: TGCAGTGCTCCAGTCGCAGGGGGCGCGACCGAAGAAGCTTTCTTT.

This clonotype was seen more than once but under ten times. The rearrangement joins TRBV5-4 to TRBJ1-1; 9 bases line up with TRBD1. CDR1 SGHNT and CDR2 YYREEE come from the germline V gene (reference sequence). The CDR3 is made up of 14 amino acids. Trimming cost V 6 bases and J 6 bases; bases outside gene matches: 9. CDR3 loop: CASNTGTGIPEAFF. The CDR3 DNA sequence: TGTGCCAGCAACACCGGGACAGGGATCCCTGAAGCTTTCTTT.

The chain has TRBV5-4 and TRBJ1-1; 7 nucleotides match TRBD1. In germline, CDR1 is SGHNT, CDR2 YYREEE (reference sequence). The CDR3 is made up of 15 amino acids. V shed 5 bases and J 0 bases; nucleotides not matched to a gene: 7. This CDR3 is CASRSTGTVNTEAFF. CDR3 nucleotides: TGTGCCAGCAGAAGCACCGGGACAGTGAACACTGAAGCTTTCTTT.